These 9 T cell receptor beta chains were sequenced from one sample in a study of blood T cell repertoires in COVID-19. Only in-frame clones appear in the TCRdb table, and some are missing; sequencing was by immunoSEQ multiplex PCR. This sample has 150,000 or so clones, with about 87% found just once. Sequencing input: peripheral blood. Receptors originate from a man at least 80 years old with acute or convalescent COVID-19.

The chain recombines TRBV24-1 with TRBJ2-1, with 9 nucleotides matching TRBD1. Unmatched junction bases numbered 6, after V lost 1 base and J lost 6 bases. Germline CDR1 and CDR2: KGHDR and SFDVKD. The CDR3 runs 16 residues. The CDR3 loop reads CATSDFSQGALNEQFF. In DNA form, the CDR3 reads TGTGCCACCAGTGATTTCTCACAGGGGGCCCTCAATGAGCAGTTCTTC.

The chain has TRBV6-5 and TRBJ2-4, with D maybe TRBD1 (6 bases). Trimming pared 9 bases from V and 7 bases from J, leaving 16 bases between. CDR1 and CDR2 (germline): MNHEY, SVGAGI. The CDR3 spans 13 residues. Here the CDR3 DNA reads TGTGCCAGTTCACAGGGCCTTGGCAACATTCAGTACTTC. Protein: CASSQGLGNIQYF.

The V gene is TRBV10-3, the J gene TRBJ2-7; 12 nucleotides agree with TRBD2. In germline, CDR1 is ENHRY, CDR2 SYGVKD. The CDR3 runs 13 residues. The V and J ends lost 9 bases and 3 bases, in that order; junction bases with no gene match: 3. CDR3: CAITSGGHYEQYF. The CDR3 region has the DNA TGTGCCATAACTAGCGGGGGGCACTACGAGCAGTACTTC.

V gene TRBV29-1 combines with J gene TRBJ2-3; D gene uncertain. Germline values: CDR1 SQVTM, CDR2 ANQGSEA. V dropped 4 bases and J dropped 0 bases, with 11 bases sitting between them. There are 14 residues in the CDR3. CDR3 amino acids: CSVVGRLSTDTQYF. The CDR3 DNA is TGCAGCGTTGTTGGGCGTCTCAGCACAGATACGCAGTATTTT.

The rearrangement joins TRBV5-1 to TRBJ2-3, with TRBD1 identical over 8 bases. V gave up 0 bases and J gave up 0 bases; unmatched junction bases: 3. Germline V gene lookup returns CDR1 SGHRS and CDR2 YFSETQ. This CDR3 region has 16 residues. The CDR3 DNA sequence: TGCGCCAGCAGCTTGGCGGACAGGGCCAGCACAGATACGCAGTATTTT. Translation gives CASSLADRASTDTQYF.

On this clone: One junction end does not reproduce the germline sequence, and a read error may be involved. The CDR3 DNA reads TGTGCTAGCAGCTCCTCCGGGAGCCAAGAGACCCAGTACTTC. This sequence encodes CASSSSGSQETQYF. V and J are TRBV7-7 and TRBJ2-5; possible D gene TRBD2, 6 bases. Germline V gives CDR1 SSHAT, CDR2 FNYEAQ (reference sequence). This CDR3 spans 14 amino acids.

Comments on this clone: Other nucleotide sequences from this sample produce the same CDR3. The CDR3 reads CAWSQGGYGYTF. In DNA, the CDR3 is TGTGCCTGGAGCCAGGGAGGCTATGGCTACACCTTC. The J gene is TRBJ1-2, the V gene TRBV30; TRBD1 is a possible D gene (5 bases). This CDR3 is 12 amino acids long. Trimming shortened V by 3 bases and J by 4 bases, and 9 bases separated the two germline ends. The germline V gene has CDR1 GTSNPN and CDR2 SVGIG (reference sequence).

In this sample, this clone turned up a few times. The chain is built from TRBV15 and TRBJ1-1; D might be TRBD1 (6 bases). This CDR3 contains 19 residues. Germline CDR1 and CDR2: LNHNV and YYDKDF (reference sequence). V gave up 3 bases and J gave up 0 bases, with 23 bases separating them. The CDR3 sequence is CATSSRLSQGWWVNTEAFF. The CDR3 region has the DNA TGTGCCACCAGCAGTCGACTCTCACAGGGTTGGTGGGTGAACACTGAAGCTTTCTTT.

This clone was observed a single time. This sequence joins TRBV5-1 and TRBJ2-3; the D is unclear. Germline-derived CDR1 and CDR2 are SGHRS and YFSETQ. The CDR3 runs 14 residues. Trimming cost V 2 bases and J 0 bases, with 7 bases left between them. The CDR3, as DNA: TGCGCCAGCAGCTTCTCCAGTAGCACAGATACGCAGTATTTT. Translated: CASSFSSSTDTQYF.